Sequencing of this TCR beta chain was carried out in a study of Ad26.COV2.S vaccination and SARS-CoV-2 variants. Overall study context: Dosing was one shot or two shots 56 days apart.

Only in-frame clones appear in the TCRdb table, and some are missing; sequencing was by immunoSEQ multiplex PCR. Of around 340,000 clones in the sample, about 87% were seen once. CDR1 is SGHTA, CDR2 FQGTGA, per germline. Trimming at V came to 5 bases and at J to 4 bases, leaving 6 bases not matched to a gene. The CDR3 extends over 16 amino acids. The treatment: some 20 received Ad26.COV2.S at low or high dose, single or two shots; 5 received placebo; per-sample allocation not given. Day 63 after the first vaccine or placebo injection was the time point for sampling. The chain joins TRBV7-3 to TRBJ2-1; 12 bases agree with TRBD2. The material was peripheral blood, obtained in a trial of Ad26.COV2.S vaccine versus placebo. This sequence was found in a person aged 18-65 years who received the Ad26.COV2.S COVID-19 vaccine or a placebo. The CDR3 coding sequence is TGTGCCAGCAGCCCACGACTAGCGGGAGTGTACAATGAGCAGTTCTTC. This sequence encodes CASSPRLAGVYNEQFF.